The 29 T cell receptor beta chains below come from one sample, sequenced in a study of T-cell reconstitution after alpha-beta-depleted transplantation in children. Unique molecular identifiers were used to barcode this TCRbeta library. TCRdb reprocessed the PCR reads with MiXCR, giving one entry per CDR3 protein. This sample carries around 400,000 distinct CDR3 sequences, roughly 21% of them seen once, and the ten largest clones take 3% to 4%. Specimen: PBMCs from the stem cell graft donor, collected from the stem cell graft. The receptors stem from a human donor who donated a stem cell graft to a child with acute myeloid leukemia.

This clonotype was observed a few times. The chain carries TRBV7-9 and TRBJ2-1; the match to TRBD1 covers 9 bases. The CDR3 has 15 amino acids. Germline-derived CDR1 and CDR2 are SEHNR and FQNEAQ (reference sequence). V trimming: 4 bases; J trimming: 9 bases; junction bases outside the gene matches: 10. The CDR3 is CASSYPGTGTGEQFF. CDR3 DNA sequence: TGTGCCAGCAGCTACCCCGGGACAGGGACGGGTGAGCAGTTCTTC.

The genes are TRBV29-1 and TRBJ2-3; the D gene could be TRBD1 or TRBD2 (6 bases each). The CDR3 covers 14 residues. The V and J ends lost 7 bases and 0 bases respectively, with 14 bases between them. Germline V gives CDR1 SQVTM, CDR2 ANQGSEA. The CDR3 region is CSATGTVSTDTQYF. In DNA, the CDR3 is TGCAGCGCTACAGGGACTGTTAGCACAGATACGCAGTATTTT.

This clonotype was seen only a few times. Written as DNA, the CDR3 is TGTGCCAGCAGTTTCAGAGGACAGGGCGCTCTCTCCTACGAGCAGTACTTC. Residues: CASSFRGQGALSYEQYF. This chain uses TRBV6-5 with TRBJ2-7; 8 bases are shared with TRBD1. The germline V gene has CDR1 MNHEY and CDR2 SVGAGI. V dropped 4 bases and J dropped 0; count of bases not matched to a gene: 11. This CDR3 has 17 amino acids.

This clonotype was recorded at least ten times. The chain employs TRBV6-5 and TRBJ2-6; D is ambiguous. The germline V gene encodes CDR1 MNHEY and CDR2 SVGAGI. The CDR3 extends over 14 amino acids. The germline V and J ends were trimmed by 8 bases and 0 bases, with 8 bases remaining between them. CDR3 loop: CASRLDSGANVLTF. CDR3 DNA sequence: TGTGCCAGCCGATTGGACTCTGGGGCCAACGTCCTGACTTTC.

The chain couples TRBV12-3 or TRBV12-4 to TRBJ1-4; no clear D. Trimming removed 8 bases from V and 3 bases from J, with 13 bases in between. The CDR3 totals 14 residues. CDR3 loop: CASAEGRSNEKLFF. The DNA of the CDR3 is TGTGCCAGCGCAGAGGGCCGATCTAATGAAAAACTGTTTTTT.

This clonotype was counted only a few times. The gene calls are TRBV12-3 or TRBV12-4 and TRBJ2-1; maybe TRBD2 (5 bases). This CDR3 has 15 amino acids. The V end lost 7 bases, the J end lost 4 bases, and 17 bases lay between the germline ends. The chain's CDR3 is CASTLNRDRYNEQFF. CDR3 bases: TGTGCCAGCACCCTCAACCGGGATAGGTACAATGAGCAGTTCTTC.

This clonotype was recorded at least ten times. V usage is TRBV29-1 and J usage is TRBJ2-5; TRBD2 agrees at 9 bases. Germline lookup yields CDR1 SQVTM and CDR2 ANQGSEA. J gave up 3 bases and V 3 bases, and 5 bases lay outside the gene matches. The CDR3 is 14 amino acids. The CDR3 coding sequence is TGCAGCGTTGAGGTGACTAGCGGAAAAGAGACCCAGTACTTC. As protein: CSVEVTSGKETQYF.

The chain is built from TRBV12-3 or TRBV12-4 and TRBJ2-3, with 8 bases fitting TRBD2. The CDR3 totals 16 residues. J lost 4 bases, V lost 0 bases, and 6 bases had no gene match. CDR3: CASSLAGAGEADTQYF. In DNA form, the CDR3 reads TGTGCCAGCAGTTTAGCAGGAGCGGGAGAGGCAGATACGCAGTATTTT.

As regards this clonotype: Sequence at one end of the junction differs from germline and may be a read error. The chain recombines TRBV2 with TRBJ2-1; 7 nucleotides match TRBD2. In germline, CDR1 is SNHLY, CDR2 FYNNEI. CDR3 length: 16 amino acids. The CDR3 protein is CASRRDYPTSYNEQFF. The CDR3 coding sequence is TGTGCCAGCAGGAGGGACTACCCTACCTCCTATAATGAGCAGTTCTTC.

This chain joins TRBV29-1 and TRBJ2-1; 8 nucleotides align to TRBD1. V shed 5 bases, J shed 6 bases, and the junction held 9 bases outside the gene matches. Germline V gene sequence: CDR1 SQVTM, CDR2 ANQGSEA. The CDR3 covers 14 residues. The DNA of the CDR3 is TGCAGCGTTCAGATTCAGGGGGCGGTCAATGAGCAGTTCTTC. It specifies CSVQIQGAVNEQFF.

There are a few counts of this clonotype. V is TRBV12-3 or TRBV12-4 and J is TRBJ1-5, with no clear D. This CDR3 spans 14 amino acids. Trimming left V 3 bases short and J 1 base short, with 7 bases between. The CDR3 region is CASSLTNSNQPQHF. The CDR3 DNA is TGTGCCAGCAGTTTGACTAACAGCAATCAGCCCCAGCATTTT.

The chain couples TRBV15 to TRBJ1-1; 7 bases align to TRBD1. V was clipped by 2 bases and J by 0 bases; unmatched bases: 6. Germline CDR1 reads LNHNV; CDR2 reads YYDKDF (reference sequence). The length of the CDR3 is 16 residues. The CDR3 protein is CATSRTTGALNTEAFF. In DNA, the CDR3 is TGTGCCACCAGCAGAACTACAGGGGCTTTGAACACTGAAGCTTTCTTT.

The V gene is TRBV7-2, the J gene TRBJ2-3; D is unresolved. V was pared by 1 base and J by 6 bases, with 8 bases between. CDR1 and CDR2 from the germline V gene are SGHTA and FQGNSA. This CDR3 spans 13 amino acids. CDR3 nucleotide sequence: TGTGCCAGCAGCTTAGATAGGGATGATACGCAGTATTTT. Its protein is CASSLDRDDTQYF.

J is TRBJ2-7 and V is TRBV4-1; tentative D call: TRBD1 (7 bases). The CDR3 spans 16 residues. Germline values: CDR1 MGHRA, CDR2 YSYEKL. The V and J ends lost 1 base and 3 bases respectively, with 16 bases between them. CDR3: CASSQVSAGGNYEQYF. In DNA form, the CDR3 reads TGCGCCAGCAGCCAAGTTTCGGCAGGGGGGAACTACGAGCAGTACTTC.

The V and J genes are TRBV28 and TRBJ2-7; 8 nucleotides line up with TRBD1. Looked up from germline, CDR1 is MDHEN and CDR2 is SYDVKM. Trimming removed 2 bases from V and 4 bases from J; junction bases left unmatched: 10. The CDR3 runs to 16 residues. For the CDR3, the DNA is TGTGCCAGCAGTTTAGAGTCGACAGGGGCACGGTACGAGCAGTACTTC. Translated, it gives CASSLESTGARYEQYF.

This clonotype was found a few times. This chain uses TRBV2 with TRBJ2-3, with no clear D. The CDR3 totals 12 residues. With 4 bases removed from V and 2 bases from J, the gap between germline ends came to 4 bases. The germline CDR1 and CDR2 sequences are SNHLY and FYNNEI. CDR3 loop: CASSGDTDTQYF. The CDR3 region has the DNA TGTGCCAGCAGTGGGGACACAGATACGCAGTATTTT.

This clonotype was picked up many times. The chain carries TRBV5-1 and TRBJ2-7; TRBD2 matches at 10 bases. V lost 3 bases to trimming and J lost 3 bases; unmatched junction nucleotides: 3. The CDR3 sequence is 14 residues long. CDR1 and CDR2 from the germline V gene are SGHRS and YFSETQ. CDR3 in DNA: TGCGCCAGCAGCTCCAGCGGGAGGGACTACGAGCAGTACTTC. Protein product: CASSSSGRDYEQYF.

The chain has TRBV12-3 or TRBV12-4 and TRBJ1-4, with a tentative D call TRBD1 (5 bases). Trimming pared 6 bases from V and 3 bases from J, leaving 23 bases between. This CDR3 is 18 amino acids long. The CDR3 region has the DNA TGTGCCAGCAGCAGGGAAGTCGGTGGGGCCAGGGCTAATGAAAAACTGTTTTTT. As protein: CASSREVGGARANEKLFF.

This clonotype was seen at least ten times. The CDR3 sequence is CASSLGQGPSYEQYF. DNA for the CDR3: TGTGCCAGCAGCTTAGGGCAGGGGCCCTCCTACGAGCAGTACTTC. J is TRBJ2-7 and V is TRBV7-6; tentatively, D is TRBD1 (6 bases). Germline CDR1 reads SGHVS; CDR2 reads FNYEAQ. Trimming cost V 1 base and J 0 bases, with 10 bases left between them. This CDR3 has 15 residues.

The chain has TRBV20-1 and TRBJ2-3; D is undetermined. This CDR3 has 16 amino acids. Germline lookup yields CDR1 DFQATT and CDR2 SNEGSKA (reference sequence). Trimming took off 0 bases at V and 2 bases at J, with 15 bases between the two ends. The CDR3 region is CSARDPDVGYTDTQYF. Here the CDR3 DNA reads TGCAGTGCTAGAGATCCGGACGTAGGGTACACAGATACGCAGTATTTT.

This clonotype has only a few counts. The chain employs TRBV29-1 and TRBJ2-1, with 10 bases identical to TRBD2. V gave up 7 bases and J gave up 9 bases; unmatched junction bases: 6. Germline values: CDR1 SQVTM, CDR2 ANQGSEA. The CDR3 totals 12 residues. CDR3 residues: CSEGTSVGEQFF. The DNA for the CDR3 is TGCAGCGAAGGGACTAGCGTCGGTGAGCAGTTCTTC.

This clonotype was counted many times. This chain joins TRBV12-3 or TRBV12-4 and TRBJ2-7; no firm D call. The CDR3 has 11 amino acids. V was shortened by 4 bases and J by 7 bases, with 8 bases between the two germline ends. CDR3 in amino acids: CASSSKVEQYF. CDR3 DNA sequence: TGTGCCAGCAGTTCTAAGGTAGAGCAGTACTTC.

This clonotype has a handful of counts. This sequence joins TRBV29-1 and TRBJ1-5; D gene ambiguous. CDR1 SQVTM and CDR2 ANQGSEA come from the germline V gene. This CDR3 has 13 residues. V shed 6 bases and J shed 0 bases, with 9 bases lying between them. The CDR3 reads CSVQFNSNQPQHF. The CDR3 nucleotides read TGCAGCGTCCAGTTTAATAGCAATCAGCCCCAGCATTTT.

The V call is TRBV29-1, the J call TRBJ2-7; 11 positions agree with TRBD2. Per the germline V gene, CDR1 is SQVTM and CDR2 is ANQGSEA. The J segment lost 4 bases and the V segment lost 5 bases, leaving 7 bases of the junction unmatched. The CDR3 spans 14 residues. The CDR3 bases are TGCAGCGTTATGCTAGCGGGAGGTTCTTACGAGCAGTACTTC. Its translation: CSVMLAGGSYEQYF.

Ten or more counts support this clonotype. The J gene is TRBJ2-5, the V gene TRBV7-2, with D hard to call. The CDR3 extends over 13 amino acids. CDR1 is SGHTA, CDR2 FQGNSA, per germline. V was trimmed by 3 bases and J by 4 bases, leaving 9 bases between them. Here the CDR3 reads CASSFVTRETQYF. The CDR3 coding sequence is TGTGCCAGCAGCTTCGTGACTCGAGAGACCCAGTACTTC.

This clonotype was seen only a few times. The chain joins TRBV28 to TRBJ1-2; TRBD1 might be the D (5 bases). Trimming pared 6 bases from V and 7 bases from J, leaving 18 bases between. The CDR3 length is 14 residues. In germline, CDR1 is MDHEN, CDR2 SYDVKM. The CDR3 region has the DNA TGTGCCAGCAGGCGAAGCGGGGGGACCCTTGGCTACACCTTC. This translates into CASRRSGGTLGYTF.

The chain joins TRBV7-9 to TRBJ2-5; D is perhaps TRBD1 or TRBD2 (5 bases each). Trimming shortened V by 5 bases and J by 4 bases, and 17 bases separated the two germline ends. The CDR3 loop spans 15 amino acids. Germline V gene lookup returns CDR1 SEHNR and CDR2 FQNEAQ (reference sequence). In nucleotides, the CDR3 is TGTGCCAGCAGCCCCGGGGATTGGGGCGGAGAGACCCAGTACTTC. It specifies CASSPGDWGGETQYF.

The V and J genes are TRBV5-1 and TRBJ2-1; 12 positions match TRBD1. The CDR3 extends over 16 amino acids. After removal of 4 bases from V and 6 bases from J, the junction contained 8 bases not matched to a gene. Germline-derived CDR1 and CDR2 are SGHRS and YFSETQ. CDR3: CASSPIRDRGRNEQFF. The DNA for the CDR3 is TGCGCCAGCAGCCCTATCCGGGACAGGGGGCGCAATGAGCAGTTCTTC.

J is TRBJ2-1 and V is TRBV11-2, with TRBD1 matching over 12 bases. Germline CDR1 and CDR2: SGHAT and FQNNGV. The CDR3 has 15 residues. Trimming removed 5 bases from V and 6 bases from J; junction bases left unmatched: 5. The CDR3 DNA reads TGTGCCAGCAGCGAGGGACAGGGGGCGGGCAATGAGCAGTTCTTC. This sequence encodes CASSEGQGAGNEQFF.